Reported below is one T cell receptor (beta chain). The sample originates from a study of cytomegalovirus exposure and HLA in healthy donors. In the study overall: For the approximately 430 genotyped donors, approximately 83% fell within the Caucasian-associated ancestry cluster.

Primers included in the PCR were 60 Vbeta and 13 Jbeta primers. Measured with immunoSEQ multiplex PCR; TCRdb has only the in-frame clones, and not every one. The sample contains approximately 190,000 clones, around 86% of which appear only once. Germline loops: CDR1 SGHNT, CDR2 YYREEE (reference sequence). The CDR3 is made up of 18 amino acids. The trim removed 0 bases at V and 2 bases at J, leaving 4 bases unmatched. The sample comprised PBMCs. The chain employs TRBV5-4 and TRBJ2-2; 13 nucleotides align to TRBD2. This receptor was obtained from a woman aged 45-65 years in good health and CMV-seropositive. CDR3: CASSLGLAGGPNTGELFF. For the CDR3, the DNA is TGTGCCAGCAGCTTGGGACTAGCGGGGGGCCCAAACACCGGGGAGCTGTTTTTT.